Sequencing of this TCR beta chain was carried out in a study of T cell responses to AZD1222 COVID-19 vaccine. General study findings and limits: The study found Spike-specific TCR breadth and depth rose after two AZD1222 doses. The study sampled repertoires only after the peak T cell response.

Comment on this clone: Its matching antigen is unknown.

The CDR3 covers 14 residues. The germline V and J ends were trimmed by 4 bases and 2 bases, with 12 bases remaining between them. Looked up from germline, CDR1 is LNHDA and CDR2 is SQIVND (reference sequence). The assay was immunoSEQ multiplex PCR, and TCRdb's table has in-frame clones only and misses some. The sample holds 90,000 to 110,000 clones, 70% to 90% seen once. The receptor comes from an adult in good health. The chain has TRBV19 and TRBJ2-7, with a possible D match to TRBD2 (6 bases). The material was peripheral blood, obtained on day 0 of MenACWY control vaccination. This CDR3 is CASSTRDGTYEQYF. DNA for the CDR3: TGTGCCAGTAGTACGCGGGACGGGACCTACGAGCAGTACTTC.